Given below is one TCR beta chain in context. The use of genomic DNA as template underpinned the TCR beta VDJ and CDR3 profiling. TCRdb reanalysed the reads using MiXCR and keeps one entry per CDR3 protein. The sample carries some 150,000 distinct CDR3 sequences, around two fifths recorded once. This sample was taken from a study of CD8+CD57+ T cells in acquired aplastic anemia. This CDR3 comprises 13 residues. CDR1 and CDR2 (germline): DFQATT, SNEGSKA (reference sequence). The J segment lost 6 bases and the V segment lost 6 bases, leaving 6 bases of the junction unmatched. V is TRBV20-1 and J is TRBJ2-3; the match to TRBD2 covers 10 bases. The source is a human donor in good health, serving as a control. The sequenced sample was sorted CD4+, CD8+, or CD8+CD57+ T cells (not recorded which) from PBMCs. This chain's CDR3 is CSAERGGKDTQYF. The CDR3 coding sequence is TGCAGTGCCGAGCGGGGGGGCAAGGATACGCAGTATTTT.